This TCR beta chain derives from a study of blood T cell repertoires in COVID-19. Authors' data handling: Scientists estimated how many nucleated cells there were by amplifying reference gene primers. Produced via immunoSEQ multiplex PCR; TCRdb's table is partial and in-frame only. The DNA was the basis for D and trimming; V, J and clone size are from that table. The table lists roughly 140,000 clones, around nine tenths of them singletons. Germline values: CDR1 KGHDR, CDR2 SFDVKD. This CDR3 has 14 residues. Trimming pared 1 base from V and 8 bases from J, leaving 13 bases between. Specimen: peripheral blood. The source of this sequence is a woman in her 70s with acute or convalescent COVID-19. The V call is TRBV24-1, the J call TRBJ1-2; D remains unclear. CDR3 DNA sequence: TGTGCCACCAGTGATTTCAACAGTCCGGCGGGCTACACCTTC. As protein: CATSDFNSPAGYTF.